A single sample gave rise to the 25 T cell receptor beta chains below, sequenced in a study of T cells in Graves' hyperthyroidism and ophthalmopathy. Amplification of TCR beta CDR3 regions was performed using RNA transcripts as template. The TCR CDR3 was amplified in a first-round RT-PCR using the HTBI primer set. TCRdb re-called the multiplex PCR reads with MiXCR, one entry per CDR3 protein. The sample lists roughly 580,000 distinct CDR3 sequences, about 45% occurring once. The specimen sequenced was peripheral blood or thyroid tissue (not recorded which). All receptors derive from a woman aged 18-35 years with Graves' hyperthyroidism.

This clonotype was recorded once. V gene TRBV12-3 or TRBV12-4 combines with J gene TRBJ1-1; no reliable D call. The CDR3 loop spans 15 amino acids. V lost 7 bases and J 0 bases, leaving 15 bases between the germline ends. CDR3 coding DNA: TGTGCCAGCATCCTAGCTGGGCAGTTGAACACTGAAGCTTTCTTT. The encoded protein is CASILAGQLNTEAFF.

This clonotype was detected ten times or more. CDR3 DNA sequence: TGTGCCAGCAGCTTAGGTGCGGCGGAGACCCAGTACTTC. Amino acid sequence: CASSLGAAETQYF. This chain connects TRBV7-8 to TRBJ2-5; D ambiguous. The germline gives CDR1 SGHVS, CDR2 FQNEAQ. V was trimmed by 1 base and J by 5 bases, leaving 8 bases between them. The CDR3 contains 13 residues.

The chain carries TRBV19 and TRBJ2-5; unclear D gene. Looked up from germline, CDR1 is LNHDA and CDR2 is SQIVND (reference sequence). CDR3 length: 12 amino acids. CDR3 DNA: TGTGTTGTGGTAGCAGATTCAGAGACCCAGTACTTC. This translates into CVVVADSETQYF.

The chain couples TRBV12-3 or TRBV12-4 to TRBJ2-2; D may correspond to TRBD1 or TRBD2 (5 bases each). The CDR3 sequence is 15 residues long. Trimming took off 6 bases at V and 5 bases at J, with 16 bases between the two ends. The CDR3 DNA reads as TGTGCCAGCAGCCTCAGGGACGTGAGGACCGGGGAGCTGTTTTTT. Its translation is CASSLRDVRTGELFF.

Concerning this clonotype: The CDR3 does not end in the conserved phenylalanine or tryptophan, so this is likely a read error. The DNA is omitted, as the CDR3 cannot be located on it reliably, and the CDR3 follows TCRdb's listing. The chain has TRBV7-9 and TRBJ1-1. The CDR3 length equals 8 residues, ends included. CDR1 is SEHNR, CDR2 FQNEAQ, per germline (reference sequence). CDR3 protein: CASSPRGQ.

In this sample, this clonotype turned up many times. V usage is TRBV29-1 and J usage is TRBJ1-1, with a weak D call TRBD1 (5 bases). The CDR3 has 10 amino acids. Germline CDR1 is SQVTM and CDR2 is ANQGSEA. Trimming left V 7 bases short and J 8 bases short, with 11 bases between. Here the CDR3 DNA reads TGCAGCGCTCGCCGGGGCGAAGCTTTCTTT. Translating gives CSARRGEAFF.

The V and J genes are TRBV2 and TRBJ1-3; 11 bases agree with TRBD1. Trimming removed 6 bases from V and 4 bases from J; junction bases left unmatched: 2. This CDR3 contains 14 residues. Germline CDR1 reads SNHLY; CDR2 reads FYNNEI. The CDR3 sequence is CASRGQGEGNTIYF. In nucleotides, the CDR3 is TGTGCCAGCAGGGGACAGGGGGAAGGAAACACCATATATTTT.

The chain uses TRBV20-1 and TRBJ2-5; D unresolved. The CDR3 consists of 12 residues. From germline, CDR1 is DFQATT and CDR2 SNEGSKA (reference sequence). The CDR3 region has the DNA TGCAGCGGAACGGGCATTTCGGAGACCCAGTACTTC. Encoded protein: CSGTGISETQYF.

The rearrangement joins TRBV10-3 to TRBJ2-7; D may be TRBD2 (6 bases). Germline assignment: CDR1 ENHRY and CDR2 SYGVKD. V lost 3 bases, J lost 2 bases, and 14 bases lay in between. The CDR3 sequence is 15 residues long. DNA for the CDR3: TGTGCCATCAGTGAAACCGGGACTCTACCCTACGAGCAGTACTTC. As protein: CAISETGTLPYEQYF.

V usage is TRBV9 and J usage is TRBJ1-2; TRBD1 matches 9 bases. The CDR3 covers 14 residues. Trimming at V came to 2 bases and at J to 4 bases, leaving 3 bases not matched to a gene. The germline CDR1 and CDR2 sequences are SGDLS and YYNGEE. This chain's CDR3 is CASSVGGQGYGYTF. DNA of the CDR3: TGTGCCAGCAGCGTCGGGGGACAGGGCTATGGCTACACCTTC.

This rearrangement joins TRBV10-3 to TRBJ1-2, with 7 bases lining up with TRBD1. CDR3 length: 11 residues. Germline V gene lookup returns CDR1 ENHRY and CDR2 SYGVKD. After removal of 11 bases from V and 12 bases from J, the junction contained 12 bases not matched to a gene. The CDR3 DNA follows: TGTGCCGCCGTGACAGGGTACGGCGACACCTTC. It codes for CAAVTGYGDTF.

The rearrangement links TRBV7-2 to TRBJ1-1, with 7 bases matching TRBD1. Germline lookup yields CDR1 SGHTA and CDR2 FQGNSA. CDR3 length: 12 residues. Trimming at V came to 3 bases and at J to 7 bases, leaving 2 bases not matched to a gene. The CDR3 DNA follows: TGTGCCAGCAGCTTTTGGGACAGTGAAGCTTTCTTT. It translates to CASSFWDSEAFF.

Concerning this clonotype: A much larger clonotype is one base distant, so this may be a read error. CDR3 loop: CSARADTHGYTF. The CDR3 DNA reads as TGCAGTGCTAGAGCGGACACCCATGGCTACACCTTC. This sequence joins TRBV20-1 and TRBJ1-2, with D possibly being TRBD1 (5 bases). The length of the CDR3 is 12 residues. Trimming left V 1 base short and J 6 bases short, with 9 bases between. In germline, CDR1 is DFQATT, CDR2 SNEGSKA (reference sequence).

This clonotype was seen only a few times. V and J are TRBV7-2 and TRBJ2-7; 7 bases match TRBD2. Germline V gene lookup returns CDR1 SGHTA and CDR2 FQGNSA. The trim removed 1 base at V and 2 bases at J, leaving 11 bases unmatched. This CDR3 has 17 residues. For the CDR3, the DNA is TGTGCCAGCAGCTTAGGGGATTTGTGGGAGGGCCCCTACGAGCAGTACTTC. Encoded protein: CASSLGDLWEGPYEQYF.

In regard to this clonotype: At one boundary the junction diverges from the germline segment, which might be a read error. J is TRBJ2-2 and V is TRBV24-1; D ambiguous. Germline CDR1 and CDR2: KGHDR and SFDVKD. The CDR3 length is 11 residues. This CDR3 reads CATSDTEELFF. The CDR3 DNA reads as TGTGCCACCAGTGACACCGAGGAGCTGTTTTTT.

The V and J genes are TRBV2 and TRBJ2-2; D might be TRBD2 (6 bases). The germline V and J ends were trimmed by 7 bases and 15 bases, with 15 bases remaining between them. The V gene's germline CDR1 is SNHLY and CDR2 FYNNEI. The CDR3 length is 11 residues. The CDR3 DNA reads TGTGCCAGCACTTCCGGGGGAAGGTTGTTTTTT. Amino acid sequence: CASTSGGRLFF.

This chain joins TRBV10-3 and TRBJ2-7, with 8 bases aligning to TRBD1. The CDR3 has 15 residues. Germline loops: CDR1 ENHRY, CDR2 SYGVKD. The CDR3 DNA follows: TGTGCTAGTGGTTTAGAGGGACAGGCATACTACGAGCAGTACTTC. It yields the protein CASGLEGQAYYEQYF.

This clonotype was observed a handful of times. The V gene is TRBV14, the J gene TRBJ2-7; a possible D gene is TRBD1 (6 bases). This CDR3 is built from 13 residues. The V gene lost 6 bases and the J gene lost 3 bases, with 12 bases spanning the gap. The germline gives CDR1 SGHDN, CDR2 FVKESK. This chain's CDR3 is CASSRKQGYEQYF. In nucleotides, the CDR3 is TGTGCCAGCAGTCGGAAACAGGGCTACGAGCAGTACTTC.

The gene calls are TRBV10-3 and TRBJ2-7; 9 bases map to TRBD1. This CDR3 is 13 amino acids long. Germline CDR1 is ENHRY and CDR2 is SYGVKD. Trimming at V came to 7 bases and at J to 5 bases, leaving 6 bases not matched to a gene. In DNA, the CDR3 is TGTGCCATCACTGGGGACAGGGTCCACGAGCAGTACTTC. Translation gives CAITGDRVHEQYF.

This clonotype was seen a few times. The chain joins TRBV12-3 or TRBV12-4 to TRBJ2-3; no clear D gene. This CDR3 comprises 11 residues. V was shortened by 3 bases and J by 4 bases, with 2 bases between the two germline ends. In nucleotides, the CDR3 is TGTGCCAGCAGTTTCGCAGATACGCAGTATTTT. This codes for CASSFADTQYF.

This clonotype occurred a few times. The rearrangement links TRBV9 to TRBJ2-5; 8 bases are a match to TRBD2. The ends lost 6 bases at V and 3 bases at J; junction bases unmatched: 10. The CDR3 spans 15 residues. Per the germline V gene, CDR1 is SGDLS and CDR2 is YYNGEE. The CDR3 sequence is CASTSGGLYKETQYF. The CDR3 region has the DNA TGTGCCAGCACCTCGGGAGGGCTTTACAAAGAGACCCAGTACTTC.

The chain recombines TRBV20-1 with TRBJ2-5; 9 nucleotides line up with TRBD2. V gave up 2 bases and J gave up 2 bases; unmatched junction bases: 3. The CDR3 has 14 residues. Per germline, CDR1 DFQATT and CDR2 SNEGSKA (reference sequence). CDR3: CSARWLAGQETQYF. Written as DNA, the CDR3 is TGCAGTGCTAGATGGCTAGCGGGGCAAGAGACCCAGTACTTC.

This clonotype turned up a few times. V and J are TRBV19 and TRBJ1-5, with a possible D match to TRBD1 (5 bases). Germline V gene sequence: CDR1 LNHDA, CDR2 SQIVND (reference sequence). The V gene lost 6 bases and the J gene lost 7 bases, with 19 bases spanning the gap. The CDR3 is made up of 15 amino acids. As DNA, the CDR3 is TGTGCCAGTAGACCGGGGCGAGGAGGGGCGCAGCCCCAGCATTTT. Translated: CASRPGRGGAQPQHF. Full variable domain (missing parts from reference TRBV19 and TRBJ1-5): DGGITQSPKYLFRKEGQNVTLSCEQNLNHDAMYWYRQDPGQGLRLIYYSQIVNDFQKGDIAEGYSVSREKKESFPLTVTSAQKNPTAFYLCASRPGRGGAQPQHFGDGTRLSIL.

This clonotype was found a few times. The chain uses TRBV2 and TRBJ2-5, with D perhaps matching TRBD2 (5 bases). The V and J ends lost 6 bases and 5 bases respectively, with 13 bases between them. The length of the CDR3 is 13 residues. Germline CDR1 and CDR2: SNHLY and FYNNEI. CDR3 bases: TGTGCCAGCAGAGAGAGTCCGGGGGAGACCCAGTACTTC. It encodes CASRESPGETQYF. Full variable domain (remainder filled in from reference TRBV2 and TRBJ2-5): EPEVTQTPSHQVTQMGQEVILRCVPISNHLYFYWYRQILGQKVEFLVSFYNNEISEKSEIFDDQFSVERPDGSNFTLKIRSTKLEDSAMYFCASRESPGETQYFGPGTRLLVL.

Only a few counts were recorded for this clonotype. J is TRBJ2-5 and V is TRBV11-1, with 9 bases aligning to TRBD2. The CDR3 has 15 amino acids. The germline CDR1 and CDR2 sequences are SGHAT and FQDESV (reference sequence). Unmatched junction bases numbered 5, after V lost 5 bases and J lost 1 base. CDR3 nucleotide sequence: TGTGCCAGCAGCACCAGCGGGGGGTCCCAAGAGACCCAGTACTTC. It translates to CASSTSGGSQETQYF.